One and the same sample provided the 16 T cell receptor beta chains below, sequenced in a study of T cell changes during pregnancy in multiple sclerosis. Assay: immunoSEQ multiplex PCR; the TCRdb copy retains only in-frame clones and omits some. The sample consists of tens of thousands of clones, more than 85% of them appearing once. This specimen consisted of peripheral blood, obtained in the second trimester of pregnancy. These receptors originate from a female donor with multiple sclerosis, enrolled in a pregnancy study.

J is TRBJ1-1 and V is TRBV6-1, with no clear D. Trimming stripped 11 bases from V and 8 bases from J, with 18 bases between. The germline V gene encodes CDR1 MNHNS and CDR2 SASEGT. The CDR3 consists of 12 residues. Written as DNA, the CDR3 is TGTGCCCTTAGTATTGGTACACTAGAAGCTTTCTTT. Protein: CALSIGTLEAFF.

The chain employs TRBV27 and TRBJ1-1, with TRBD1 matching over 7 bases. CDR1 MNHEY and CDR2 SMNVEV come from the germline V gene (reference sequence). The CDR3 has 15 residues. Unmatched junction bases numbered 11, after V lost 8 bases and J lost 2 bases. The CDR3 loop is CASSPLGQLNTEAFF. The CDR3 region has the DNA TGTGCCAGCTCCCCCTTGGGACAGCTAAACACTGAAGCTTTCTTT.

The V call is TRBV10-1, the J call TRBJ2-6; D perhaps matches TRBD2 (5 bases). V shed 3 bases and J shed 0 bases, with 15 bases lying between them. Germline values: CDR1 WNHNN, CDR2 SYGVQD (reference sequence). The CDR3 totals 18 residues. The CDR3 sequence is CASSDSGGPLSGANVLTF. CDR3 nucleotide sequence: TGCGCCAGCAGTGACTCAGGAGGCCCCCTCTCTGGGGCCAACGTCCTGACTTTC.

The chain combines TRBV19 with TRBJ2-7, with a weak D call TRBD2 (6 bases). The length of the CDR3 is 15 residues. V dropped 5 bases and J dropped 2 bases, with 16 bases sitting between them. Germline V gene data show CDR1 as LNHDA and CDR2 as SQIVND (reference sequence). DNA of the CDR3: TGTGCCAGTAGTGGGGGGACCACCCCACCCTACGAGCAGTACTTC. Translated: CASSGGTTPPYEQYF.

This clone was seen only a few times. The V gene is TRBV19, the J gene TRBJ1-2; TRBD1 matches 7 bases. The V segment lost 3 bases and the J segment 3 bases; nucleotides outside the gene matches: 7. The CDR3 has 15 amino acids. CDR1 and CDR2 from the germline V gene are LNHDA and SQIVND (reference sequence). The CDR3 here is CASSIGTGTDYGYTF. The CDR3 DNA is TGTGCCAGTAGTATCGGAACCGGGACAGACTATGGCTACACCTTC.

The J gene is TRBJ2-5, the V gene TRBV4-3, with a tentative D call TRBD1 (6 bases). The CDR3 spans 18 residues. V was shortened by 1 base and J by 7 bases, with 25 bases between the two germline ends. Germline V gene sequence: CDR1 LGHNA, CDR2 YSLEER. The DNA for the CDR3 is TGCGCCAGCAGCCAAGCCCCCCAGGGGCAGAAAGCTTTGGGGACCCAGTACTTC. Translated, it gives CASSQAPQGQKALGTQYF.

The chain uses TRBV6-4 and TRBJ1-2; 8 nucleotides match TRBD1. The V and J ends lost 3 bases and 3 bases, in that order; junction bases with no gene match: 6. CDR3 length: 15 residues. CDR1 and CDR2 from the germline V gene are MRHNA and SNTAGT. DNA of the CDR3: TGTGCCAGCAGTGAGTCCGGGACAGGCTACTATGGCTACACCTTC. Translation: CASSESGTGYYGYTF.

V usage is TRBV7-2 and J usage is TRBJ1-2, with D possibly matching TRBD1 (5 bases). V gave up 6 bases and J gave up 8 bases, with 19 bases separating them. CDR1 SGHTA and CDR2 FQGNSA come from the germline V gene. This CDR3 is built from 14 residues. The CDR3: CASRPSWGGSGYTF. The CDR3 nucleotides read TGTGCCAGCAGACCGTCCTGGGGGGGGTCCGGCTACACCTTC.

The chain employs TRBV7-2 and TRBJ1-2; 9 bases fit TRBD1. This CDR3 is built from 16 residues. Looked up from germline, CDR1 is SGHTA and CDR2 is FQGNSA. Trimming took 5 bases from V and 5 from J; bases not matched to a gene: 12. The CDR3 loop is CASSPSGQGRVYGYTF. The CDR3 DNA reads TGTGCCAGCAGCCCGTCGGGACAGGGACGGGTATATGGCTACACCTTC.

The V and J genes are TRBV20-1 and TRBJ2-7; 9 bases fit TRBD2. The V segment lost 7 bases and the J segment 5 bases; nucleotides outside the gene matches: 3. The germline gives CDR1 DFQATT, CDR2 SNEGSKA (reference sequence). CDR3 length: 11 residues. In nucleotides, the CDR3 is TGCAGTGGAGGGACTAGCCACGAGCAGTACTTC. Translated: CSGGTSHEQYF.

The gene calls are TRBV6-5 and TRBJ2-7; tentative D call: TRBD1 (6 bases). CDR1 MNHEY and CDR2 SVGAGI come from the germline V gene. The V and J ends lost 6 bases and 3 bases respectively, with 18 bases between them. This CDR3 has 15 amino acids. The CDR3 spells CASRRDISKGYEQYF. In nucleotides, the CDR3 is TGTGCCAGCAGACGGGACATCTCAAAGGGCTACGAGCAGTACTTC.

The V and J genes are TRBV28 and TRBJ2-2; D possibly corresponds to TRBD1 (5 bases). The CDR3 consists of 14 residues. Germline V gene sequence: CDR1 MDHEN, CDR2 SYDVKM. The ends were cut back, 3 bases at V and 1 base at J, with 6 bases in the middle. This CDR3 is CASSLGQNTGELFF. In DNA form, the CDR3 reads TGTGCCAGCAGTTTGGGGCAGAACACCGGGGAGCTGTTTTTT.

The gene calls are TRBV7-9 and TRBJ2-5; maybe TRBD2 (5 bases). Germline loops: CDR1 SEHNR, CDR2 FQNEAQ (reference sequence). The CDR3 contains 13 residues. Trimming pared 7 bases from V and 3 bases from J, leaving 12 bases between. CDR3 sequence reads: CASIFGVEETQYF. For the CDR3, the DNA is TGTGCCAGCATCTTCGGGGTTGAAGAGACCCAGTACTTC.

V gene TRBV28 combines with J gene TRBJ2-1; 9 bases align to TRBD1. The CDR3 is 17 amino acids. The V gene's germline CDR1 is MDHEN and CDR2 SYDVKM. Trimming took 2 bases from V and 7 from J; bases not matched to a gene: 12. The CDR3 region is CASSLGGGTGLKNEQFF. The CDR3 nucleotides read TGTGCCAGCAGTTTAGGGGGCGGGACAGGGTTAAAGAATGAGCAGTTCTTC. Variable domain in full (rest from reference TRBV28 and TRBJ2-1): DVKVTQSSRYLVKRTGEKVFLECVQDMDHENMFWYRQDPGLGLRLIYFSYDVKMKEKGDIPEGYSVSREKKERFSLILESASTNQTSMYLCASSLGGGTGLKNEQFFGPGTRLTVL.

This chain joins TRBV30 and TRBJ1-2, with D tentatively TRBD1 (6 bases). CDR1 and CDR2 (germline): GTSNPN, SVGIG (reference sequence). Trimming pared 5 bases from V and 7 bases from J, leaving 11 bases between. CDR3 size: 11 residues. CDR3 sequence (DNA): TGTGCCTGGCTACAGGGTGCTGGCTACACCTTC. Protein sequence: CAWLQGAGYTF.

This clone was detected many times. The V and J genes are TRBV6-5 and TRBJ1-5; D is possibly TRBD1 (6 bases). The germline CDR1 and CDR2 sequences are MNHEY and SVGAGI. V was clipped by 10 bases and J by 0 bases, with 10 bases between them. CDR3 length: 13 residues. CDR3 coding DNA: TGTGCCACCGGGACATTTAGCAATCAGCCCCAGCATTTT. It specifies CATGTFSNQPQHF.